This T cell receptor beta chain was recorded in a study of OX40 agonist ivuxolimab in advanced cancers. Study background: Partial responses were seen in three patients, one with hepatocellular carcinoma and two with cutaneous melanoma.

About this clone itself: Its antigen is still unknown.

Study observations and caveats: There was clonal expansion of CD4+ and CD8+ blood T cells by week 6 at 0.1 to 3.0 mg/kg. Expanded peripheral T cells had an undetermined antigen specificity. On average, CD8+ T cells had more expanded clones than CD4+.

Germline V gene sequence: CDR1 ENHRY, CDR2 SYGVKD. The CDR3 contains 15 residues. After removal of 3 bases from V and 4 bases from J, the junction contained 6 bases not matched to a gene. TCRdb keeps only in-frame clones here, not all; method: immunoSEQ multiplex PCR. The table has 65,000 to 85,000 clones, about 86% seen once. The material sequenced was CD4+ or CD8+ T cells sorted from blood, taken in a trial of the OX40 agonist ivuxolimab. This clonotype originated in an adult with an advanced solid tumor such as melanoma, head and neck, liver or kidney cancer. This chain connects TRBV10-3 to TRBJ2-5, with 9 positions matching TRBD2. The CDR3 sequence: CAISEGGLARETQYF. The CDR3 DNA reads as TGTGCCATCAGTGAAGGGGGACTAGCACGAGAGACCCAGTACTTC.